Reported below is one T cell receptor beta chain. This entry is derived from a study of blood T cell repertoires in COVID-19. The repertoire was sequenced with immunoSEQ multiplex PCR; TCRdb's copy has only in-frame clones and lacks some. The profile shows 95,000 to 150,000 clones, around 89% of them singletons. Germline CDR1 and CDR2: MNHEY and SMNVEV (reference sequence). CDR3 size: 18 residues. V was shortened by 2 bases and J by 4 bases, with 23 bases between the two germline ends. The chain has TRBV27 and TRBJ1-1, with D maybe TRBD1 (5 bases). The sequence came from a woman in her sixties with COVID-19, enrolled during active disease. The material sequenced was peripheral blood. The CDR3 region is CASSLLSGGRGRGTEAFF. Here the CDR3 DNA reads TGTGCCAGCAGTTTACTATCGGGGGGTCGGGGCCGAGGCACTGAAGCTTTCTTT.